The rows below give T cell receptor beta chains drawn from one sample of a study of shared clonotypes between healthy human individuals. Produced via immunoSEQ multiplex PCR; TCRdb's table is partial and in-frame only. Here the sample spans hundreds of thousands of clones, just over 95% being singletons. The specimen was memory CD8+ T cells sorted from blood. The receptors here all came from a man aged 25-45 years in good health. Each CDR3 is given with its conserved first and last residue. Fields, in order: J gene, D gene, V gene, clone size, CDR3 protein, CDR3 DNA. D genes are given only for firm matches. Clone size is not always given. Where it is, it says once, few, many or a class for expanded clones.

J: TRBJ2-7; D: TRBD2; V: TRBV19; size: .; CDR3: CASTSAGGPFEQYF; DNA: TGTGCCAGTACTTCAGCGGGAGGGCCCTTCGAGCAGTACTTC
J: TRBJ2-7; D: TRBD2; V: TRBV29-1; size: .; CDR3: CSVEDWGLAGTYEQYF; DNA: TGCAGCGTTGAAGATTGGGGACTAGCGGGAACCTACGAGCAGTACTTC
J: TRBJ2-1; D: TRBD1; V: TRBV27; size: .; CDR3: CASSGQGGRDYNEQFF; DNA: TGTGCCAGCAGTGGACAGGGGGGGAGGGACTACAATGAGCAGTTCTTC
J: TRBJ2-2; D: TRBD1; V: TRBV11-2; size: .; CDR3: CASSLFGQGKKGLFF; DNA: TGTGCCAGCAGCTTATTTGGACAGGGGAAGAAAGGGCTGTTTTTT
J: TRBJ2-5; D: .; V: TRBV4-2; size: .; CDR3: CASSQVGKKTQYF; DNA: TGTGCCAGCAGCCAAGTTGGGAAAAAGACCCAGTACTTC
J: TRBJ2-7; D: .; V: TRBV28; size: .; CDR3: CASKLVGYEQYF; DNA: TGTGCCAGCAAGTTGGTAGGCTACGAGCAGTACTTC
J: TRBJ2-3; D: TRBD2; V: TRBV11-2; size: .; CDR3: CASSPRAGAGTDTQYF; DNA: TGTGCCAGCAGCCCCCGAGCGGGAGCCGGCACAGATACGCAGTATTTT
J: TRBJ2-7; D: .; V: TRBV19; size: .; CDR3: CATTSHIGQSYEQYF; DNA: TGTGCCACCACCTCCCACATAGGACAGTCCTACGAGCAGTACTTC
J: TRBJ1-1; D: TRBD1; V: TRBV6-1; size: .; CDR3: CASSRNRGQNTEAFF; DNA: TGTGCCAGCAGTAGGAACAGGGGGCAAAACACTGAAGCTTTCTTT
J: TRBJ2-5; D: .; V: TRBV11-3; size: once; CDR3: CASSPTRGSETQYF; DNA: TGTGCCAGCAGCCCCACCCGGGGGTCGGAGACCCAGTACTTC